These 30 T cell receptor beta chains originate from one sample sequenced in a study of blood T cell repertoires in COVID-19. The repertoire was sequenced with immunoSEQ multiplex PCR; TCRdb's copy has only in-frame clones and lacks some. The table records around 95,000 clones, 80% to 95% of them present only once. The sequenced sample was peripheral blood. These TCRs come from a man aged 45 to 65 with active COVID-19.

This sequence joins TRBV6-4 and TRBJ2-5; D is possibly TRBD2 (6 bases). Germline loops: CDR1 MRHNA, CDR2 SNTAGT. V lost 7 bases to trimming and J lost 0 bases, with 15 bases between them. The CDR3 is 15 amino acids. The CDR3 region has the DNA TGTGCCAGCACCTCCGGGACTTTAAACCAAGAGACCCAGTACTTC. This translates into CASTSGTLNQETQYF.

The genes are TRBV11-1 and TRBJ2-1; 10 positions match TRBD2. Looked up from germline, CDR1 is SGHAT and CDR2 is FQDESV (reference sequence). The junction had 17 bases not matched to a gene; V was cut back by 5 bases and J by 16 bases. There are 15 residues in the CDR3. CDR3 protein: CASSPPGSGGPGGFF. CDR3 nucleotide sequence: TGTGCCAGCAGCCCCCCGGGTAGCGGGGGGCCCGGTGGTTTCTTC.

The chain combines TRBV4-1 with TRBJ1-5, with no clear D. Germline-derived CDR1 and CDR2 are MGHRA and YSYEKL. The CDR3 sequence is 13 residues long. The germline V and J ends were trimmed by 4 bases and 4 bases, with 8 bases remaining between them. CDR3 DNA sequence: TGCGCCAGCAGCCGAGGCCCTAATCAGCCCCAGCATTTT. Encoded protein: CASSRGPNQPQHF.

In this sample, this clone turned up once. The chain joins TRBV19 to TRBJ1-1; D possibly corresponds to TRBD1 (6 bases). CDR3 length: 16 amino acids. The germline V and J ends were trimmed by 0 bases and 4 bases, with 15 bases remaining between them. The germline gives CDR1 LNHDA, CDR2 SQIVND (reference sequence). CDR3 sequence (DNA): TGTGCCAGTAGTATAGATGCCCCGAGGGGGAGCACTGAAGCTTTCTTT. It encodes CASSIDAPRGSTEAFF.

In this sample, this clone turned up once. The rearrangement uses TRBV5-1 and TRBJ2-1; 10 positions agree with TRBD2. The germline V gene has CDR1 SGHRS and CDR2 YFSETQ. The CDR3 extends over 17 amino acids. V was clipped by 4 bases and J by 4 bases; unmatched bases: 11. DNA for the CDR3: TGCGCCAGCAGCGGAACCCAACTAGCGGGGACTTACAATGAGCAGTTCTTC. Its protein is CASSGTQLAGTYNEQFF.

This rearrangement joins TRBV5-6 to TRBJ1-1, with 7 bases lining up with TRBD1. The junction had 1 base not matched to a gene; V was cut back by 2 bases and J by 6 bases. The CDR3 covers 12 residues. The germline CDR1 and CDR2 sequences are SGHDT and YYEEEE. The CDR3 reads CASSLTGAEAFF. CDR3 coding DNA: TGTGCCAGCAGCTTAACAGGGGCTGAAGCTTTCTTT.

This chain uses TRBV7-2 with TRBJ1-5, with 8 bases matching TRBD1. Germline CDR1 is SGHTA and CDR2 is FQGNSA. The CDR3 runs to 14 residues. Trimming at V came to 1 base and at J to 7 bases, leaving 3 bases not matched to a gene. CDR3 amino acids: CASSLVGQGQPQHF. For the CDR3, the DNA is TGTGCCAGCAGCTTAGTCGGACAGGGCCAGCCCCAGCATTTT.

This sequence joins TRBV12-3 or TRBV12-4 and TRBJ2-2; possibly TRBD2 for D (6 bases). Trimming removed 5 bases from V and 14 bases from J, with 15 bases in between. CDR3 length: 12 residues. CDR3: CASSEAGGRLFF. DNA for the CDR3: TGTGCCAGCAGTGAGGCCGGGGGACGACTGTTTTTT.

The rearrangement links TRBV5-1 to TRBJ1-3; TRBD1 agrees at 7 bases. The J segment lost 0 bases and the V segment lost 5 bases, leaving 5 bases of the junction unmatched. The CDR3 totals 15 residues. CDR1 and CDR2 from the germline V gene are SGHRS and YFSETQ. Here the CDR3 reads CASSRDSLSGNTIYF. The CDR3 nucleotides read TGCGCCAGCAGTCGGGACAGCCTCTCTGGAAACACCATATATTTT.

The chain employs TRBV11-3 and TRBJ1-1; perhaps TRBD1 as D (6 bases). The CDR3 sequence is 15 residues long. CDR1 and CDR2 (germline): SGHNT, YENEEA. V lost 4 bases and J lost 1, with 13 bases in between. The CDR3, as DNA: TGTGCCAGCAGCTCGTACAGGGTCGCGAACACTGAAGCTTTCTTT. Its protein is CASSSYRVANTEAFF.

The gene calls are TRBV7-9 and TRBJ2-2; perhaps TRBD2 as D (5 bases). Germline assignment: CDR1 SEHNR and CDR2 FQNEAQ (reference sequence). V was clipped by 3 bases and J by 5 bases, with 22 bases between them. The CDR3 covers 18 residues. The CDR3 reads CASSLPSEWERRTGELFF. In DNA, the CDR3 is TGTGCCAGCAGCTTGCCATCTGAGTGGGAGCGTCGGACCGGGGAGCTGTTTTTT.

V and J are TRBV3-1 (or the pseudogene TRBV3-2) and TRBJ2-3; 12 nucleotides agree with TRBD2. This CDR3 has 19 amino acids. With V trimmed by 0 bases and J by 0 bases, 7 bases remained unmatched. Germline lookup yields CDR1 LGHDT and CDR2 YNNKEL (reference sequence). DNA of the CDR3: TGTGCCAGCAGCCAAGATGAGTGGACTAGCGGGGCTAGCACAGATACGCAGTATTTT. Its protein product is CASSQDEWTSGASTDTQYF.

The chain is built from TRBV3-1 (or the pseudogene TRBV3-2) and TRBJ2-7; unclear D gene. CDR1 is LGHDT and CDR2 is YNNKEL in the germline V gene (reference sequence). Between the trimmed V and J ends, which lost 1 base and 3 bases, there was a span of 7 bases. The CDR3 loop spans 13 amino acids. The CDR3 loop is CASSQASGYEQYF. In DNA, the CDR3 is TGTGCCAGCAGCCAAGCATCCGGCTACGAGCAGTACTTC.

The chain couples TRBV24-1 to TRBJ2-3; D ambiguous. V was clipped by 3 bases and J by 1 base, with 10 bases between them. The CDR3 spans 15 residues. From germline, CDR1 is KGHDR and CDR2 SFDVKD. This chain's CDR3 is CATSDAARRTDTQYF. The CDR3 DNA is TGTGCCACCAGTGATGCGGCGCGTCGCACAGATACGCAGTATTTT.

The chain uses TRBV19 and TRBJ1-1; D might be TRBD1 (5 bases). The CDR3 is made up of 16 amino acids. Germline CDR1 reads LNHDA; CDR2 reads SQIVND (reference sequence). V shed 3 bases and J shed 5 bases, with 19 bases lying between them. For the CDR3, the DNA is TGTGCCAGTAGTATTCGGCGGGGGACGGTTGGAACTGAAGCTTTCTTT. Protein: CASSIRRGTVGTEAFF.

The chain joins TRBV5-6 to TRBJ2-7; 9 nucleotides match TRBD1. CDR1 SGHDT and CDR2 YYEEEE come from the germline V gene. V lost 5 bases, J lost 6 bases, and 12 bases stayed unmatched. There are 15 residues in the CDR3. The DNA for the CDR3 is TGTGCCAGCAGAACTCCGGGACAGGGAGGAGGCGAGCAGTACTTC. The encoded protein is CASRTPGQGGGEQYF. The full variable domain, with the rest looked up from reference TRBV5-6 and TRBJ2-7, is DAGVTQSPTHLIKTRGQQVTLRCSPKSGHDTVSWYQQALGQGPQFIFQYYEEEERQRGNFPDRFSGHQFPNYSSELNVNALLLGDSALYLCASRTPGQGGGEQYFGPGTRLTVT.

The genes are TRBV6-1 and TRBJ1-6; D is perhaps TRBD1 (5 bases). The CDR3 covers 15 residues. V lost 2 bases, J lost 7 bases, and 12 bases lay in between. Germline CDR1 MNHNS, CDR2 SASEGT. CDR3 in amino acids: CASSELSGWNSPLHF. CDR3 nucleotides: TGTGCCAGCAGTGAACTTTCAGGGTGGAATTCACCCCTCCACTTT.

The chain is built from TRBV7-9 and TRBJ1-6, with a weak D call TRBD1 (5 bases). The CDR3 is 14 residues long. Germline V gene lookup returns CDR1 SEHNR and CDR2 FQNEAQ (reference sequence). V dropped 1 base and J dropped 10 bases, with 11 bases sitting between them. The CDR3, as DNA: TGTGCCAGCAGCTTAGTGCAGGGTCAGTCACCCCTCCACTTT. Amino acids: CASSLVQGQSPLHF.

In this sample, this clone turned up once. The chain carries TRBV28 and TRBJ2-1, with 8 bases aligning to TRBD2. With V trimmed by 7 bases and J by 8 bases, 10 bases remained unmatched. From germline, CDR1 is MDHEN and CDR2 SYDVKM. This CDR3 is built from 14 residues. CDR3 region: CASTLREGSDEQFF. The CDR3 coding sequence is TGTGCCAGCACCCTCCGGGAGGGGAGCGATGAGCAGTTCTTC.

The chain recombines TRBV19 with TRBJ2-5, with 15 bases fitting TRBD2. V lost 5 bases to trimming and J lost 2 bases; unmatched junction nucleotides: 3. Germline CDR1 LNHDA, CDR2 SQIVND (reference sequence). There are 16 residues in the CDR3. The CDR3 sequence is CASSGTSGRRQETQYF. DNA of the CDR3: TGTGCCAGTAGTGGGACTAGCGGGAGGCGGCAAGAGACCCAGTACTTC.

J is TRBJ1-5 and V is TRBV11-2, with D perhaps TRBD1 (5 bases). From germline, CDR1 is SGHAT and CDR2 FQNNGV. V was shortened by 1 base and J by 4 bases, with 11 bases between the two germline ends. CDR3 size: 15 residues. DNA for the CDR3: TGTGCCAGCAGCTTAGCGTCGGCAGGGAATCAGCCCCAGCATTTT. This gives the protein CASSLASAGNQPQHF.

The rearrangement uses TRBV6-5 and TRBJ1-1; D possibly corresponds to TRBD1 (6 bases). Trimming removed 6 bases from V and 1 base from J, with 6 bases in between. The CDR3 contains 12 residues. Germline lookup yields CDR1 MNHEY and CDR2 SVGAGI. The CDR3 DNA sequence: TGTGCCAGCAGAGGGGGGAACACTGAAGCTTTCTTT. It yields the protein CASRGGNTEAFF.

The chain recombines TRBV12-5 with TRBJ1-4; TRBD1 might be the D (6 bases). The CDR3 covers 15 residues. Germline V CDR1 and CDR2: LGHNT, FRNRAP. V gave up 6 bases and J gave up 0 bases, with 11 bases separating them. CDR3 in amino acids: CASGQGSTTNEKLFF. CDR3 in DNA: TGTGCTAGTGGACAGGGTTCCACAACTAATGAAAAACTGTTTTTT.

This rearrangement joins TRBV2 to TRBJ2-1; 7 bases are shared with TRBD1. CDR3 length: 14 amino acids. J was trimmed by 5 bases and V by 8 bases; bases with no gene match: 9. Germline-derived CDR1 and CDR2 are SNHLY and FYNNEI. The CDR3 is CASWEGQEHNEQFF. The CDR3 DNA sequence: TGTGCCAGCTGGGAAGGACAGGAACACAATGAGCAGTTCTTC.

This chain connects TRBV27 to TRBJ2-2; D is possibly TRBD2 (5 bases). The CDR3 covers 15 residues. CDR1 and CDR2 from the germline V gene are MNHEY and SMNVEV (reference sequence). V dropped 0 bases and J dropped 12 bases, with 17 bases sitting between them. The CDR3, as DNA: TGTGCCAGCAGTTTATCGTTCGTCCCACCGGGGAAGCTGTTTTTT. Encoded protein: CASSLSFVPPGKLFF.

The chain employs TRBV15 and TRBJ2-2, with D unresolved. Trimming took 0 bases from V and 6 from J, leaving 5 bases between them. CDR3 length: 13 amino acids. The V gene's germline CDR1 is LNHNV and CDR2 YYDKDF (reference sequence). DNA for the CDR3: TGTGCCACCAGCAGAGATAAATCCGGGGAGCTGTTTTTT. Translating gives CATSRDKSGELFF.

CDR3 sequence (DNA): TGTGCCAGCAGCTTATTCCAGGACACTGAAGCTTTCTTT. Its protein product is CASSLFQDTEAFF. The rearrangement joins TRBV11-2 to TRBJ1-1; D uncertain. This CDR3 has 13 residues. V was cut by 2 bases and J by 3 bases, with 7 bases left in between. CDR1 is SGHAT, CDR2 FQNNGV, per germline.

As DNA, the CDR3 is TGTGCCAGCAGCCAAAACAGGGACCAGCCCCAGCATTTT. Amino acid sequence: CASSQNRDQPQHF. J is TRBJ1-5 and V is TRBV4-2, with D possibly matching TRBD1 (6 bases). Between the trimmed V and J ends, which lost 2 bases and 7 bases, there was a span of 9 bases. Germline CDR1 LGHNA, CDR2 YNFKEQ. This CDR3 spans 13 amino acids.

This chain uses TRBV5-1 with TRBJ2-7, with D tentatively TRBD1 (5 bases). The V gene's germline CDR1 is SGHRS and CDR2 YFSETQ. The CDR3 has 14 amino acids. V was shortened by 0 bases and J by 13 bases, with 20 bases between the two germline ends. In DNA, the CDR3 is TGCGCCAGCAGCTTGGAGGGCAGGGCCACCATTCCATACTTC. It specifies CASSLEGRATIPYF.

J is TRBJ1-3 and V is TRBV6-1; no clear D gene. CDR1 and CDR2 from the germline V gene are MNHNS and SASEGT. There are 15 residues in the CDR3. Trimming pared 1 base from V and 0 bases from J, leaving 7 bases between. The CDR3 protein is CASSEDRSSGNTIYF. CDR3 nucleotides: TGTGCCAGCAGTGAAGACAGAAGCTCTGGAAACACCATATATTTT.